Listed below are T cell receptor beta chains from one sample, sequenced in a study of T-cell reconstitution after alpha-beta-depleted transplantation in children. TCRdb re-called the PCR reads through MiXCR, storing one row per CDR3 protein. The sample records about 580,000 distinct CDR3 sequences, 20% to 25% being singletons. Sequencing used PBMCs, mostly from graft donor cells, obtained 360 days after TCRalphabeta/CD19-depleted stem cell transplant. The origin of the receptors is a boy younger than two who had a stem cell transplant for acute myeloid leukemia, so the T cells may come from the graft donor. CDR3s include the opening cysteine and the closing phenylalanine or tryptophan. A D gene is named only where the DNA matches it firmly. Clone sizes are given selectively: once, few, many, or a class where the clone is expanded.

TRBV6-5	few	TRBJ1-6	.	CASSYSGAGNSPLHF	TGTGCCAGCAGTTACTCAGGCGCGGGGAATTCACCCCTCCACTTT
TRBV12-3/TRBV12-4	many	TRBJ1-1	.	CASSLRNTEAFF	TGCGCCAGCAGCTTGAGGAACACTGAAGCTTTCTTT
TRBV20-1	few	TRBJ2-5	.	CSARFPREYQETQYF	TGCAGTGCTAGGTTTCCCCGGGAGTACCAAGAGACCCAGTACTTC
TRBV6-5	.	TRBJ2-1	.	CASSYSRGLGIQFF	TGTGCCAGCAGTTACTCGAGAGGCCTGGGAATTCAGTTCTTC
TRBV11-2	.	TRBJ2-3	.	CASSLVLVGSTDTQYF	TGTGCCAGCAGCTTAGTACTAGTTGGAAGCACAGATACGCAGTATTTT
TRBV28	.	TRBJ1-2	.	CASKEAWDGYTF	TGTGCCAGCAAAGAGGCCTGGGATGGCTACACCTTC
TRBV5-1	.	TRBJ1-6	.	CASSLGPGPLHF	TGCGCCAGCAGCTTGGGGCCGGGACCCCTCCACTTT
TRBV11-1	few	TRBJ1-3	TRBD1	CASSSTPADRGPGNTIYF	TGTGCCAGCAGCTCAACCCCCGCCGACAGGGGCCCTGGAAACACCATATATTTT
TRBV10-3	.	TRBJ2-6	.	CATTGHLPDRGANVLTF	TGTGCTACAACGGGACATCTTCCTGATCGCGGGGCCAACGTCCTGACTTTC
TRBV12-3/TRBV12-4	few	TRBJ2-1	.	CASSLGLVGGNEQFF	TGTGCCAGCAGCCTGGGGCTGGTTGGCGGCAATGAGCAGTTCTTC
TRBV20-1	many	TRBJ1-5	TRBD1	CSAQDREPQHF	TGCAGTGCCCAGGACAGGGAGCCCCAGCATTTT
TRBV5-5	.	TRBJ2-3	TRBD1	CASSLSTGTGSDRQYF	TGTGCCAGCAGCTTGTCCACCGGGACAGGGTCAGATAGGCAGTATTTT
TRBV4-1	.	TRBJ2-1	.	CASSQEVYLVHEQFF	TGCGCCAGCAGCCAAGAAGTCTACTTGGTCCATGAGCAGTTCTTC
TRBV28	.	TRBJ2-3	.	CASSLQGEQYF	TGTGCCAGCAGCCTACAGGGTGAGCAGTATTTT
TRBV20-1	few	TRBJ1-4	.	CSARWVDEKLFF	TGCAGTGCTAGATGGGTGGATGAAAAACTGTTTTTT
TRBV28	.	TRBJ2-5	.	CASSLYSKYQETQYF	TGTGCCAGCAGTTTGTACAGCAAGTACCAAGAGACCCAGTACTTC
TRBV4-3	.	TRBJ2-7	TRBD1	CASSLASGTGSYEQYF	TGCGCCAGCAGCCTCGCCTCCGGGACAGGGTCCTACGAGCAGTACTTC
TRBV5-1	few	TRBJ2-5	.	CASSPDSIGGKETQYF	TGCGCCAGCAGCCCTGACTCGATTGGGGGCAAAGAGACCCAGTACTTC
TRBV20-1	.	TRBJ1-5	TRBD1	CSARGPGGAPPQHF	TGCAGTGCTAGGGGACCAGGGGGCGCTCCGCCCCAGCATTTT
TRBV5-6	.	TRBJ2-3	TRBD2	CASSLTWSLTSGLTDTQYF	TGTGCCAGCAGCTTGACTTGGAGCCTAACTAGCGGTCTCACAGATACGCAGTATTTT
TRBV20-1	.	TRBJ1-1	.	CSARDGRPTEAFF	TGCAGTGCTAGAGATGGACGGCCCACTGAAGCTTTCTTT
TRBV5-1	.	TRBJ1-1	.	CASSVGPRNEAFF	TGCGCCAGCAGTGTGGGGCCGAGGAATGAAGCTTTCTTT
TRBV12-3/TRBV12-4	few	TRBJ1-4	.	CASSSLAGAEKLFF	TGTGCCAGCAGTTCCTTGGCGGGGGCGGAAAAACTGTTTTTT
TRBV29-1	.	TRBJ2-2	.	CSALARGGTGELFF	TGCAGCGCCTTGGCGAGGGGGGGAACCGGGGAGCTGTTTTTT
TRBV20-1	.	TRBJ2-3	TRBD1	CSARVGGRDTQYF	TGCAGTGCTAGGGTAGGGGGCAGGGATACGCAGTATTTT
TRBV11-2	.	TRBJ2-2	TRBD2	CASSLNSWRGSTGELFF	TGTGCCAGCAGCTTAAATTCATGGCGGGGGAGCACCGGGGAGCTGTTTTTT
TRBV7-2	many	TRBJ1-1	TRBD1	CASSPWDRTEAFF	TGTGCCAGCAGCCCTTGGGACAGGACTGAAGCTTTCTTT
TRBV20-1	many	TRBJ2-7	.	CSALGINEQYF	TGCAGTGCTTTGGGGATCAACGAGCAGTACTTC
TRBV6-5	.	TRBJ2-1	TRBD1	CASSYSGRQGLVYRQFF	TGTGCCAGCAGTTACTCCGGGCGACAGGGCCTCGTTTATCGGCAGTTCTTC
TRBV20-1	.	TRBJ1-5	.	CSALQDISNQPQHF	TGCAGTGCCTTACAGGACATTAGCAATCAGCCCCAGCATTTT
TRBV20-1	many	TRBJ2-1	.	CSALLGNEQFF	TGCAGTGCTTTACTTGGTAATGAGCAGTTCTTC
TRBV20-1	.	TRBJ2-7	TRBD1	CSASAGTGVYEQYF	TGCAGTGCGTCGGCCGGGACAGGGGTATACGAGCAGTACTTC
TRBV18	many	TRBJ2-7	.	CATKGTTSYEQYF	TGTGCCACCAAGGGAACCACCTCCTACGAGCAGTACTTC
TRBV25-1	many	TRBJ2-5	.	CASSRRGAETQYF	TGTGCCAGCAGTCGCCGGGGGGCTGAGACCCAGTACTTC
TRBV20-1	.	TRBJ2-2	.	CSGGANTGELFF	TGCAGTGGGGGGGCCAACACCGGGGAGCTGTTTTTT
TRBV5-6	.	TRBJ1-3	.	CASTSAGYPGNTIYF	TGTGCCAGCACCTCTGCGGGGTATCCTGGAAACACCATATATTTT
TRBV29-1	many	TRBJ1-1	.	CSARQSPPTEAFF	TGCAGCGCCAGACAGTCTCCCCCCACTGAAGCTTTCTTT
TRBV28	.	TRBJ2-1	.	CASSFPSRGGRSYNEQFF	TGTGCCAGCAGTTTTCCGAGTAGGGGGGGAAGATCCTACAATGAGCAGTTCTTC
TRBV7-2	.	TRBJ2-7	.	CASSFTALYEQYF	TGTGCCAGCAGCTTCACGGCCCTTTACGAGCAGTACTTC
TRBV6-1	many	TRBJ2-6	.	CASPTLEGTGANVLTF	TGTGCCAGCCCCACCCTGGAGGGAACCGGGGCCAACGTCCTGACTTTC
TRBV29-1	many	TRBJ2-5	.	CSVEGSEETQYF	TGCAGCGTTGAGGGGTCGGAGGAGACCCAGTACTTC
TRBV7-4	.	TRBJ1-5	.	CASNSRSGVRPQHF	TGTGCCAGCAACTCTAGGTCGGGTGTTCGGCCCCAGCATTTT
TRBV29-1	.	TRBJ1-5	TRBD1	CSVFLDREGGDQHF	TGCAGCGTTTTTTTGGACAGGGAGGGAGGAGACCAGCATTTT
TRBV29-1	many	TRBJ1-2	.	CSVSTMGGYTF	TGCAGCGTTTCGACTATGGGTGGCTACACCTTC